This entry lists 16 T cell receptor beta chains sequenced from one sample in a study of PD-1 blockade in classical Hodgkin lymphoma (dated by TCRdb to about 2020). Library method: the immunoSEQ multiplex PCR assay. This is the immuneACCESS table as TCRdb keeps it, with only in-frame sequences that have V and J called. A part of the clones is gone; compared with another copy, unresolved V genes explain less than half, and the rest is unexplained. The sample yields roughly 25,000 clones; approximately 65% were counted once. The ten largest clones take up less than 35% of the sample. Explained via the paper, the time point label denotes: cycle 4 day 1 (C4D1), after more than 5 weeks of nivolumab. Relapse after autologous stem cell transplantation had occurred in all trial patients, and cohorts A, B and C were distinguished by prior brentuximab vedotin exposure. The source material was peripheral blood mononuclear cells (PBMCs), sampled before the fourth cycle of nivolumab. The receptors here all came from a human donor with classical Hodgkin lymphoma.

The chain combines TRBV19 with TRBJ2-1; D uncertain. CDR1 is LNHDA and CDR2 is SQIVND in the germline V gene (reference sequence). Trimming took off 5 bases at V and 2 bases at J, with 7 bases between the two ends. This CDR3 spans 13 amino acids. The CDR3 nucleotides read TGTGCCAGTAGTTCCAGTACCTACAATGAGCAGTTCTTC. This codes for CASSSSTYNEQFF. Looking up the rest from reference TRBV19 and TRBJ2-1 gives the full variable domain: DGGITQSPKYLFRKEGQNVTLSCEQNLNHDAMYWYRQDPGQGLRLIYYSQIVNDFQKGDIAEGYSVSREKKESFPLTVTSAQKNPTAFYLCASSSSTYNEQFFGPGTRLTVL.

In this sample, this clone turned up a few times. The rearrangement uses TRBV6-5 and TRBJ1-5; D is undetermined. Per the germline V gene, CDR1 is MNHEY and CDR2 is SVGAGI. The V end lost 2 bases, the J end lost 0 bases, and 11 bases lay between the germline ends. The CDR3 contains 16 residues. CDR3 amino acids: CASSYVAQHSNQPQHF. In nucleotides, the CDR3 is TGTGCCAGCAGTTACGTGGCACAGCATAGCAATCAGCCCCAGCATTTT.

The chain carries TRBV7-6 and TRBJ1-1; 9 bases agree with TRBD1. The V gene end was trimmed by 4 bases and the J gene end by 8 bases; junction bases not matched to a gene: 17. The CDR3 length is 17 residues. The germline V gene encodes CDR1 SGHVS and CDR2 FNYEAQ. Written as DNA, the CDR3 is TGTGCCAGCAGCTCCAGCTCGGGACAGGGTTTGGGGTCCGAAGCTTTCTTT. This encodes CASSSSSGQGLGSEAFF.

The rearrangement uses TRBV28 and TRBJ2-1, with D perhaps matching TRBD2 (6 bases). Between the trimmed V and J ends, which lost 5 bases and 5 bases, there was a span of 19 bases. The germline V gene has CDR1 MDHEN and CDR2 SYDVKM. The CDR3 consists of 16 residues. In nucleotides, the CDR3 is TGTGCCAGCAGTCTCCACCCCGCGGGGCTCAACAATGAGCAGTTCTTC. Amino acid sequence: CASSLHPAGLNNEQFF. Complete variable domain (other parts from reference TRBV28 and TRBJ2-1): DVKVTQSSRYLVKRTGEKVFLECVQDMDHENMFWYRQDPGLGLRLIYFSYDVKMKEKGDIPEGYSVSREKKERFSLILESASTNQTSMYLCASSLHPAGLNNEQFFGPGTRLTVL.

This clone was counted once. This sequence joins TRBV5-6 and TRBJ1-1, with D unclear. This CDR3 has 15 residues. V gave up 0 bases and J gave up 1 base, with 10 bases separating them. Germline V gene sequence: CDR1 SGHDT, CDR2 YYEEEE. CDR3 nucleotides: TGTGCCAGCAGCTTGGCATCAGTGAGGAACACTGAAGCTTTCTTT. Translating gives CASSLASVRNTEAFF.

The V call is TRBV11-3, the J call TRBJ2-2, with 9 positions matching TRBD1. Germline CDR1 reads SGHNT; CDR2 reads YENEEA. After removal of 5 bases from V and 5 bases from J, the junction contained 12 bases not matched to a gene. The CDR3 covers 17 residues. For the CDR3, the DNA is TGTGCCAGCAGCCTCCGGGACAGGGAAAGGGGTACCGGGGAGCTGTTTTTT. As protein: CASSLRDRERGTGELFF.

This chain connects TRBV7-3 to TRBJ2-1; 11 bases are a match to TRBD1. The CDR3 spans 19 residues. Germline CDR1 and CDR2: SGHTA and FQGTGA. Trimming cost V 4 bases and J 0 bases; bases outside gene matches: 11. CDR3 amino acids: CASSSRTGGLPSSYNEQFF. Here the CDR3 DNA reads TGTGCCAGCAGCTCCAGGACAGGGGGCCTACCTAGCTCCTACAATGAGCAGTTCTTC.

The chain has TRBV18 and TRBJ1-2, with D uncertain. CDR3 length: 15 residues. CDR1 and CDR2 from the germline V gene are KGHSH and LQKENI. Trimming removed 2 bases at V and 5 bases at J, with 15 bases between. The CDR3 bases are TGTGCCAGCTCACCAAATCAAAACAGCGCGTATGGCTACACCTTC. Residues: CASSPNQNSAYGYTF.

This clone was observed a few times. V is TRBV29-1 and J is TRBJ2-5, with a tentative D call TRBD2 (6 bases). This CDR3 comprises 15 residues. Germline lookup yields CDR1 SQVTM and CDR2 ANQGSEA. The CDR3 reads CGTRPGPMGGETQYF. Here the CDR3 DNA reads TGCGGAACCAGGCCGGGACCCATGGGAGGAGAGACCCAGTACTTC.

The rearrangement links TRBV28 to TRBJ1-2, with TRBD1 matching 11 bases. This CDR3 has 15 residues. Germline V gives CDR1 MDHEN, CDR2 SYDVKM. The junction had 9 bases not matched to a gene; V was cut back by 4 bases and J by 8 bases. CDR3 sequence: CASSSGGQGAGGYTF. The CDR3 DNA follows: TGTGCCAGCAGTTCCGGAGGACAGGGGGCGGGAGGCTACACCTTC.

The rearrangement links TRBV5-1 to TRBJ2-5; 12 bases are shared with TRBD2. The CDR3 runs 14 residues. Trimming at V came to 3 bases and at J to 9 bases, leaving 6 bases not matched to a gene. Germline CDR1 SGHRS, CDR2 YFSETQ. For the CDR3, the DNA is TGCGCCAGCAGCTGGGGGACTAGCGGGCTGGCCCAGTACTTC. Protein sequence: CASSWGTSGLAQYF.

This chain uses TRBV4-1 with TRBJ2-3; D call uncertain. Germline CDR1 and CDR2: MGHRA and YSYEKL. The CDR3 has 14 residues. V lost 4 bases and J lost 6, with 14 bases in between. CDR3 protein: CASSRQQSGDTQYF. Written as DNA, the CDR3 is TGCGCCAGCAGCCGCCAGCAAAGTGGGGATACGCAGTATTTT.

CDR3 DNA sequence: TGTGCCAGCAGGGAGGGAATAAACTATGGCTACACCTTC. As protein: CASREGINYGYTF. J is TRBJ1-2 and V is TRBV28; D ambiguous. V was clipped by 6 bases and J by 2 bases, with 10 bases between them. The CDR3 spans 13 residues. CDR1 and CDR2 (germline): MDHEN, SYDVKM.

V gene TRBV6-1 combines with J gene TRBJ1-1; D is perhaps TRBD1 (5 bases). The CDR3 length is 12 residues. With 9 bases removed from V and 1 base from J, the gap between germline ends came to 9 bases. From germline, CDR1 is MNHNS and CDR2 SASEGT. The CDR3 loop reads CASKRGNTEAFF. In DNA form, the CDR3 reads TGTGCCAGTAAGAGGGGGAACACTGAAGCTTTCTTT.

The chain uses TRBV30 and TRBJ1-5; D possibly corresponds to TRBD1 (6 bases). The CDR3 covers 13 residues. CDR1 and CDR2 from the germline V gene are GTSNPN and SVGIG (reference sequence). Between the trimmed V and J ends, which lost 1 base and 7 bases, there was a span of 11 bases. The CDR3 loop is CAWSEQGGQPQHF. The DNA for the CDR3 is TGTGCCTGGAGTGAACAGGGAGGCCAGCCCCAGCATTTT.

The rearrangement joins TRBV4-1 to TRBJ2-7, with 7 nucleotides matching TRBD1. This CDR3 is 15 amino acids long. The junction had 6 bases not matched to a gene; V was cut back by 1 base and J by 3 bases. CDR1 and CDR2 from the germline V gene are MGHRA and YSYEKL. CDR3 loop: CASSQGTQGIYEQYF. CDR3 DNA sequence: TGCGCCAGCAGCCAAGGGACACAGGGGATCTACGAGCAGTACTTC.